This T cell receptor beta chain was documented in a study of blood T cells in healthy people across ages. Study-level points and caveats: Unsorted PBMCs ruled out conclusive naive versus antigen-experienced comparison. Not knowing donor CMV status may have confounded expanded clonotype changes.

The germline gives CDR1 MDHEN, CDR2 SYDVKM. The ends lost 5 bases at V and 2 bases at J; junction bases unmatched: 14. The CDR3 runs 18 residues. Caucasian individuals from Russia who were healthy and aged roughly 6 to 95 acted as donors. Each sample yielded at least 6 million isolated PBMCs. On this clonotype: The antigen remains unidentified.

Primers used in a second PCR of about 6 to 12 cycles were a sample-barcoded 5' primer and a J-beta primer mix. TCRdb ran MiXCR on the 5' RACE reads and lists one entry per CDR3 protein. The table records 700,000 to 850,000 distinct CDR3 sequences, about 37% of them present only once. The V and J genes are TRBV28 and TRBJ2-5; 10 nucleotides line up with TRBD1. Sequenced: blood. The sequence came from a man between 18 and 35 years old in good health. In nucleotides, the CDR3 is TGTGCCAGCAGTCCCTCCGTCTGGACAGGGGGGTCTCAAGAGACCCAGTACTTC. Translation: CASSPSVWTGGSQETQYF.